The 19 T cell receptor beta chains listed next were all sequenced from one sample in a study of T cell repertoires in Merkel cell carcinoma. Measured with immunoSEQ multiplex PCR; TCRdb has only the in-frame clones, and not every one. Of roughly 14,000 clones detected, under 85% appear once; the ten largest clones hold 15% to 20%. The sequenced material came from tumor tissue. These receptors originate from an adult with Merkel cell carcinoma.

The V gene is TRBV14, the J gene TRBJ2-3, with 8 bases that match TRBD2. Germline V gives CDR1 SGHDN, CDR2 FVKESK. The ends lost 4 bases at V and 0 bases at J; junction bases unmatched: 6. The CDR3 consists of 16 residues. The CDR3: CASSLLGLASTDTQYF. The CDR3 DNA is TGTGCCAGCAGCCTCCTCGGACTAGCTAGCACAGATACGCAGTATTTT.

The chain uses TRBV3-1 (or the pseudogene TRBV3-2) and TRBJ1-4; no firm D call. V lost 4 bases and J 4 bases, leaving 10 bases between the germline ends. CDR3 length: 14 amino acids. Looked up from germline, CDR1 is LGHDT and CDR2 is YNNKEL (reference sequence). This CDR3 reads CASSLSKNNEKLFF. The DNA of the CDR3 is TGTGCCAGCAGCCTCTCGAAAAATAATGAAAAACTGTTTTTT.

V gene TRBV12-3 or TRBV12-4 combines with J gene TRBJ1-2; no clear D gene. V was cut by 1 base and J by 3 bases, with 6 bases left in between. This CDR3 spans 13 amino acids. The CDR3 nucleotides are TGTGCCAGCAGTTTAGAGGCAGACTATGGCTACACCTTC. This sequence encodes CASSLEADYGYTF.

This clone was counted between two and nine times. The chain links TRBV7-3 to TRBJ1-1, with TRBD1 matching 7 bases. The CDR3 extends over 14 amino acids. Germline V CDR1 and CDR2: SGHTA, FQGTGA. J was trimmed by 4 bases and V by 5 bases; bases with no gene match: 7. CDR3 in amino acids: CASSAQGTLTEAFF. The CDR3, as DNA: TGTGCCAGCAGCGCACAGGGGACCCTCACTGAAGCTTTCTTT.

The gene calls are TRBV11-1 and TRBJ2-5; 11 nucleotides agree with TRBD2. The CDR3 totals 15 residues. The germline V gene encodes CDR1 SGHAT and CDR2 FQDESV (reference sequence). J gave up 4 bases and V 3 bases, and 4 bases lay outside the gene matches. The CDR3 sequence: CASSFSGRARETQYF. CDR3 nucleotides: TGTGCCAGCAGCTTTAGCGGGAGGGCCCGAGAGACCCAGTACTTC.

The V and J genes are TRBV7-9 and TRBJ1-4; D is undetermined. The length of the CDR3 is 14 residues. V was trimmed by 4 bases and J by 0 bases, leaving 6 bases between them. CDR1 is SEHNR and CDR2 is FQNEAQ in the germline V gene (reference sequence). The CDR3 loop is CASSSGATNEKLFF. The CDR3 DNA follows: TGTGCCAGCAGCTCTGGGGCAACTAATGAAAAACTGTTTTTT.

This clone was detected once. The chain couples TRBV24-1 to TRBJ2-3, with 7 bases matching TRBD2. The J segment lost 4 bases and the V segment lost 3 bases, leaving 6 bases of the junction unmatched. The germline gives CDR1 KGHDR, CDR2 SFDVKD. This CDR3 comprises 15 residues. Here the CDR3 reads CATSDVSGESDTQYF. The CDR3, as DNA: TGTGCCACCAGTGATGTGAGCGGGGAGTCAGATACGCAGTATTTT.

The chain uses TRBV5-1 and TRBJ2-1; 8 nucleotides agree with TRBD1. This CDR3 is 15 amino acids long. The trim removed 5 bases at V and 7 bases at J, leaving 11 bases unmatched. The germline CDR1 and CDR2 sequences are SGHRS and YFSETQ. The CDR3 DNA reads as TGCGCCAGCAGTCAGGCAGGGGGCTTTGGGAATGAGCAGTTCTTC. Its protein product is CASSQAGGFGNEQFF.

In its sample, this clone was seen once. This chain links TRBV5-6 with TRBJ2-3, with D unclear. The CDR3 totals 14 residues. From germline, CDR1 is SGHDT and CDR2 YYEEEE. V was pared by 2 bases and J by 1 base, with 8 bases between. CDR3 loop: CASSFDRGTDTQYF. The CDR3 coding sequence is TGTGCCAGCAGCTTTGACCGCGGCACAGATACGCAGTATTTT.

V gene TRBV7-3 combines with J gene TRBJ1-6; D uncertain. Germline V CDR1 and CDR2: SGHTA, FQGTGA. V lost 5 bases and J 13 bases, leaving 15 bases between the germline ends. The CDR3 has 13 amino acids. CDR3 sequence: CASSPNPGEPLHF. DNA of the CDR3: TGTGCCAGCAGCCCGAACCCGGGAGAGCCCCTCCACTTT.

The chain joins TRBV5-1 to TRBJ1-2; 8 bases are a match to TRBD1. The J segment lost 7 bases and the V segment lost 3 bases, leaving 8 bases of the junction unmatched. Germline CDR1 is SGHRS and CDR2 is YFSETQ. This CDR3 is 14 amino acids long. The DNA for the CDR3 is TGCGCCAGCAGCTCAAGTGGGACAGGTGGTGGCTACACCTTC. Translation: CASSSSGTGGGYTF.

This sequence joins TRBV10-3 and TRBJ2-1; the D is unclear. The length of the CDR3 is 10 residues. CDR1 and CDR2 (germline): ENHRY, SYGVKD. Deletions cut 11 bases from V and 9 bases from J, with 11 bases between. In DNA form, the CDR3 reads TGTGCCGTACGAAACGGTGAGCAGTTCTTC. It encodes CAVRNGEQFF.

The chain employs TRBV6-5 and TRBJ1-5; maybe TRBD1 (5 bases). Germline CDR1 and CDR2: MNHEY and SVGAGI. This CDR3 has 15 amino acids. Between the trimmed V and J ends, which lost 0 bases and 4 bases, there was a span of 10 bases. As DNA, the CDR3 is TGTGCCAGCAGTTACTCGGGGCAGGGTAATCAGCCCCAGCATTTT. Its protein is CASSYSGQGNQPQHF.

The chain joins TRBV6-2 or TRBV6-3 to TRBJ1-1; D may be TRBD1 (6 bases). V shed 3 bases and J shed 1 base, with 12 bases lying between them. The CDR3 is 15 residues long. CDR1 and CDR2 (germline): MNHEY, SVGEGT. The CDR3 region has the DNA TGTGCCAGCAGTTATGCGGGGGCCGGGAACACTGAAGCTTTCTTT. Its protein is CASSYAGAGNTEAFF.

Here the CDR3 reads CASSRYTQYF. The CDR3 region has the DNA TGCGCCAGCTCGCGATATACGCAGTATTTT. This chain joins TRBV10-1 and TRBJ2-3; D remains ambiguous. There are 10 residues in the CDR3. Germline loops: CDR1 WNHNN, CDR2 SYGVQD (reference sequence). V lost 8 bases to trimming and J lost 7 bases, with 7 bases between them.

The chain employs TRBV6-6 and TRBJ2-1, with D unclear. This CDR3 has 12 residues. Germline loops: CDR1 MNHNY, CDR2 SVGAGI (reference sequence). Trimming took off 2 bases at V and 16 bases at J, with 15 bases between the two ends. The CDR3 loop reads CASSYEPTPSFF. As DNA, the CDR3 is TGTGCCAGCAGTTACGAACCCACACCTTCTTTCTTC.

The chain joins TRBV29-1 to TRBJ2-1, with unresolved D. The germline CDR1 and CDR2 sequences are SQVTM and ANQGSEA. V shed 4 bases and J shed 8 bases, with 6 bases lying between them. CDR3 size: 10 residues. For the CDR3, the DNA is TGCAGCGTTGTTGGCTATGAGCAGTTCTTC. Translated, it gives CSVVGYEQFF.

This rearrangement joins TRBV30 to TRBJ2-1; 10 nucleotides agree with TRBD2. The CDR3 length is 13 residues. Trimming took 5 bases from V and 4 from J; bases not matched to a gene: 2. Germline-derived CDR1 and CDR2 are GTSNPN and SVGIG (reference sequence). This CDR3 reads CAWEAGGYNEQFF. CDR3 DNA: TGTGCCTGGGAAGCGGGAGGGTACAATGAGCAGTTCTTC.

By proportion, this clone is medium-sized. The CDR3 DNA reads TGTGCCAGCAGCCAACAGGCGGCCTACGAGCAGTACTTC. Protein: CASSQQAAYEQYF. This chain joins TRBV7-9 and TRBJ2-7; possibly TRBD1 for D (5 bases). The CDR3 spans 13 residues. V was shortened by 5 bases and J by 2 bases, with 10 bases between the two germline ends. Germline V gene data show CDR1 as SEHNR and CDR2 as FQNEAQ (reference sequence).